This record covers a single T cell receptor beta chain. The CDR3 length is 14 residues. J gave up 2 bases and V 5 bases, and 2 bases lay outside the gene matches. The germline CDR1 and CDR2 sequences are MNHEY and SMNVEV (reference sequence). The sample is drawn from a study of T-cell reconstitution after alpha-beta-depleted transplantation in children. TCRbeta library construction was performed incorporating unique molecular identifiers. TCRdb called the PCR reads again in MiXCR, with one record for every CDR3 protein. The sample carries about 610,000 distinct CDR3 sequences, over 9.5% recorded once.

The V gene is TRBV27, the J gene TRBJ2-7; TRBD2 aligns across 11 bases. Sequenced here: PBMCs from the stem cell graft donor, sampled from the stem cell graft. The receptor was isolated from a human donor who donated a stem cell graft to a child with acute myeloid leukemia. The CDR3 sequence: CASSIAGGPYEQYF. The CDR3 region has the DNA TGTGCCAGCAGTATAGCGGGAGGGCCCTACGAGCAGTACTTC.